Here is one TCR beta chain with its context. Only a few counts were recorded for this clonotype. Its binding antigen is unknown. Base qualities are missing; no much larger clone stands one base away. These data are taken from a study of T cells after yellow fever vaccination (dated by TCRdb to the late 2010s). With respect to the entire study: The SMART-Seq v4 Ultra Low Input RNA kit was used to prepare libraries from fractions with low cell numbers. To track T-cell clones before and after primary and booster YFV17D yellow fever vaccination, bulk TCR alpha and beta repertoires were sequenced longitudinally. Blood was collected at multiple timepoints before and after primary and secondary immunization, and bulk PBMC replicates and cell subsets were isolated. Two healthy male donors, one aged 18 to 30 and one aged 30 to 39 years, were included in the cohort. Study-wide findings and limitations: Because abundant contaminating clonotypes from the bulk population could be contained in FACS-sorted repertoires, computational filtering was required. Most clones expanded after primary vaccination were re-detected after the booster (almost 97% of CD4 and 80% to 90% of CD8), suggesting broad memory maintenance. A small share of clonotypes occurred in both CD4 and CD8 compartments, likely arising from convergent recombination. Compared with the primary T-cell response, the secondary T-cell response was faster but weaker, reaching its peak on day 5 rather than on day 15. Because the study included only two donors, the extent to which the findings can be generalized is limited.

V gives up 4 bases and J gives up 0 bases, and the segment between their germline ends measures 10 bases. The CDR3 numbers 15 residues from cysteine through phenylalanine. Only the CDR3 DNA stays, 45 bases, in frame from base 1. CDR1 and CDR2 are read off the germline V gene as LGHNA and YNFKEQ. In the paper's terms, the treatment or condition label means: live attenuated yellow fever vaccine strain. At each blood-draw timepoint, two biological replicates of bulk PBMCs were collected. A standard Ficoll-Paque protocol was used to isolate PBMCs from peripheral blood. TriZol was used to extract RNA from bulk PBMCs, from CD4 and CD8 fractions, and from dextramer-positive and dextramer-negative fractions. Instrument used: Illumina NovaSeq 6000. TCR cDNA was made using 5'RACE template switching, a step that added a universal primer site and unique molecular identifiers. cDNA synthesis was primed from both the TCR alpha and TCR beta constant segments. Library amplification used two PCR steps, and the second PCR step added sample barcodes and sequencing adapters. Sequencing of libraries was performed on Illumina HiSeq 2500 (2x100 bp) or NovaSeq (2x150 bp). On the study's bioinformatics: MIGEC was used to demultiplex reads and collapse the reads into UMI consensus sequences, and MiXCR was used for V(D)J alignment. Vaccine-responding clonotypes were identified with edgeR using replicate PBMC samples, with FDR below 0.01 and a log2 fold change above 5 up to day 15 being required. Each bulk clonotype received a CD4 or CD8 identity based on whether the sequenced CD4 or CD8 repertoire contained that clonotype at higher abundance. Starting from the raw public reads, TCRdb applied fastp trimming at Q25, assembled clones with MiXCR and retained in-frame beta chains. Each record represents a unique CDR3 protein, reported with the most common genes and DNA among its rows. TCRdb, not the original authors, processed these V and J calls. The sample table holds a few hundred thousand distinct CDR3 sequences, of which 18% were seen once. The top ten hold roughly 19% of the sample.

This receptor chain uses TRBV4-2 and TRBJ1-3; no D gene can be assigned with confidence. This TCR derives from a man younger than 35 who received the YFV17D yellow fever vaccine. The sequences come from PBMCs, collected before the yellow fever booster vaccination. CDR3 sequence: CASSRGPSSGNTIYF. In nucleotide form, the sequence is TGTGCCAGCAGCCGCGGACCGAGCTCTGGAAACACCATATATTTT.